This TCR beta chain was obtained from a study of beta chain features in type 1 diabetes. Looking at the study overall: In age, gender and cell yields, patients were similar to healthy donors.

Remarks on this clone: As yet, its antigen is unknown.

V lost 5 bases, J lost 4 bases, and 15 bases lay in between. Germline V gene sequence: CDR1 SEHNR, CDR2 FQNEAQ (reference sequence). The CDR3 runs to 16 residues. Study-wide results and limits: Type 1 diabetes patients had TCRB CDR3s that were shorter (moderately but significantly so) in all four CD4+ subsets. Patients with type 1 diabetes showed fewer VDJ junction insertions and more deletions.

Reverse transcribing all isolated RNA meant expressed TCRB transcripts were sequenced. Assay used: immunoSEQ multiplex PCR; TCRdb lists only in-frame clones, some missing. Of under 800,000 clones in the sample, 15% to 18% were seen once. Heparinised blood was drawn once per donor, averaging around 120 mL. The sample was naive CD4+ T cells from blood. The clonotype was recovered from a man between 18 and 29 years old in good health. The rearrangement joins TRBV7-9 to TRBJ1-6, with D maybe TRBD1 (5 bases). The DNA of the CDR3 is TGTGCCAGCAGCCCCCTGACAGAACGTTATAATTCACCCCTCCACTTT. Its protein is CASSPLTERYNSPLHF.